A single sample is the source of the 9 T cell receptor beta chains below, sequenced in a study of blood T cell repertoires in COVID-19. TCRdb's table, derived via immunoSEQ multiplex PCR, lists solely in-frame clones and lacks some. This table holds roughly 100,000 clones, 70% to 90% found once. Source material: peripheral blood. The receptors were gathered from a human donor in a cohort sampled during active COVID-19.

The V call is TRBV2, the J call TRBJ2-1, with TRBD1 as a possible D gene (6 bases). Trimming pared 6 bases from V and 8 bases from J, leaving 8 bases between. The V gene's germline CDR1 is SNHLY and CDR2 FYNNEI. The CDR3 is 11 amino acids. This CDR3 is CASSRGYEQFF. The CDR3 DNA reads as TGTGCCAGCAGCAGGGGATATGAGCAGTTCTTC.

This clone was seen once. This sequence joins TRBV10-2 and TRBJ1-1; TRBD1 matches at 8 bases. The CDR3 contains 14 residues. The ends lost 3 bases at V and 4 bases at J; junction bases unmatched: 4. Germline CDR1 is WSHSY and CDR2 is SAAADI. The CDR3 here is CASSDWQGATEAFF. CDR3 nucleotide sequence: TGCGCCAGCAGTGACTGGCAGGGGGCCACTGAAGCTTTCTTT.

The chain recombines TRBV10-3 with TRBJ1-1; D remains ambiguous. In germline, CDR1 is ENHRY, CDR2 SYGVKD. This CDR3 has 14 residues. V lost 0 bases and J 10 bases, leaving 15 bases between the germline ends. The CDR3 reads CAISESELSQGAFF. CDR3 DNA sequence: TGTGCCATCAGTGAGTCCGAACTAAGCCAAGGAGCTTTCTTT.

The chain has TRBV5-1 and TRBJ1-3; maybe TRBD1 (5 bases). V lost 0 bases and J 0 bases, leaving 19 bases between the germline ends. Germline values: CDR1 SGHRS, CDR2 YFSETQ. The CDR3 sequence is 19 residues long. CDR3 region: CASSLAHSRGTLSGNTIYF. The DNA for the CDR3 is TGCGCCAGCAGCTTGGCTCATTCACGCGGGACCCTCTCTGGAAACACCATATATTTT. Together with reference TRBV5-1 and TRBJ1-3, the CDR3 gives the full variable domain: KAGVTQTPRYLIKTRGQQVTLSCSPISGHRSVSWYQQTPGQGLQFLFEYFSETQRNKGNFPGRFSGRQFSNSRSEMNVSTLELGDSALYLCASSLAHSRGTLSGNTIYFGEGSWLTVV.

CDR3 region: CAISPASGTYNEQFF. The CDR3 DNA is TGTGCCATCAGCCCGGCTAGCGGCACCTACAATGAGCAGTTCTTC. V and J are TRBV10-3 and TRBJ2-1; the match to TRBD2 covers 7 bases. The CDR3 sequence is 15 residues long. CDR1 and CDR2 from the germline V gene are ENHRY and SYGVKD. The V segment lost 6 bases and the J segment 2 bases; nucleotides outside the gene matches: 7.

The rearrangement joins TRBV9 to TRBJ2-1; 7 bases are shared with TRBD2. The V and J ends lost 0 bases and 6 bases, in that order; junction bases with no gene match: 3. CDR1 and CDR2 (germline): SGDLS, YYNGEE. This CDR3 spans 14 amino acids. The CDR3 DNA is TGTGCCAGCAGCGTAGGAAGCGGGATCAATGAGCAGTTCTTC. As protein: CASSVGSGINEQFF.

This chain connects TRBV19 to TRBJ1-3; unclear D gene. Deletions cut 9 bases from V and 0 bases from J, with 12 bases between. The length of the CDR3 is 14 residues. Per germline, CDR1 LNHDA and CDR2 SQIVND (reference sequence). CDR3 coding DNA: TGTGCCAGCACTCGGGGAGGCTCTGGAAACACCATATATTTT. Protein: CASTRGGSGNTIYF.

V gene TRBV4-1 combines with J gene TRBJ2-5, with 16 bases matching TRBD2. Germline CDR1 and CDR2: MGHRA and YSYEKL. J lost 5 bases, V lost 5 bases, and 11 bases had no gene match. The CDR3 runs to 18 residues. CDR3 DNA sequence: TGCGCCAGCAGCTTGGGACTAGCGGGAGGGAGGTCCGCGGAGACCCAGTACTTC. It translates to CASSLGLAGGRSAETQYF.

V and J are TRBV11-1 and TRBJ1-6; possible D gene TRBD1, 5 bases. CDR1 SGHAT and CDR2 FQDESV come from the germline V gene (reference sequence). Trimming took off 6 bases at V and 3 bases at J, with 12 bases between the two ends. The CDR3 consists of 15 residues. The CDR3 region is CASSRDFYYNSPLHF. The CDR3 nucleotides are TGTGCCAGCAGTCGGGACTTCTACTATAATTCACCCCTCCACTTT.